Below are 8 T cell receptor beta chains sequenced from a single sample in a study of technical replicates of blood from several donors. The table came from immunoSEQ multiplex PCR; TCRdb's copy has only in-frame clones and leaves some out. In the table there are tens of thousands of clones, approximately 98% of which are singletons. Source material: T cells isolated from PBMCs. These receptor sequences come from a human donor in good health.

The chain employs TRBV29-1 and TRBJ2-1, with TRBD2 matching 7 bases. V gave up 4 bases and J gave up 6 bases; unmatched junction bases: 9. Germline-derived CDR1 and CDR2 are SQVTM and ANQGSEA. The CDR3 runs to 14 residues. The chain's CDR3 is CSVGTSGGRNEQFF. For the CDR3, the DNA is TGCAGCGTTGGAACGTCGGGAGGCCGCAATGAGCAGTTCTTC.

The chain employs TRBV28 and TRBJ2-7; the match to TRBD1 covers 9 bases. The CDR3 length is 16 residues. CDR1 and CDR2 from the germline V gene are MDHEN and SYDVKM. The J segment lost 3 bases and the V segment lost 2 bases, leaving 8 bases of the junction unmatched. CDR3 in amino acids: CASSLPPPGQGYEQYF. As DNA, the CDR3 is TGTGCCAGCAGTTTACCACCACCGGGACAGGGCTACGAGCAGTACTTC. Together with reference TRBV28 and TRBJ2-7, the CDR3 gives the full variable domain: DVKVTQSSRYLVKRTGEKVFLECVQDMDHENMFWYRQDPGLGLRLIYFSYDVKMKEKGDIPEGYSVSREKKERFSLILESASTNQTSMYLCASSLPPPGQGYEQYFGPGTRLTVT.

This clone has just one count. The rearrangement links TRBV6-6 to TRBJ1-1; D gene ambiguous. Germline CDR1 MNHNY, CDR2 SVGAGI (reference sequence). The CDR3 is made up of 11 amino acids. With 8 bases removed from V and 3 bases from J, the gap between germline ends came to 7 bases. As DNA, the CDR3 is TGTGCCAGCCTCGGGGACACTGAAGCTTTCTTT. This codes for CASLGDTEAFF.

The chain couples TRBV29-1 to TRBJ2-7; TRBD1 aligns across 9 bases. There are 14 residues in the CDR3. Germline trimming cut 6 bases from V and 5 bases from J; bases unmatched to any gene: 11. Germline V CDR1 and CDR2: SQVTM, ANQGSEA. CDR3 bases: TGCAGCGTAGACGGACCGGGACAGGGACACGAGCAGTACTTC. Amino acid sequence: CSVDGPGQGHEQYF.

The V and J genes are TRBV7-9 and TRBJ1-3; no clear D. The V gene's germline CDR1 is SEHNR and CDR2 FQNEAQ (reference sequence). The CDR3 is made up of 17 amino acids. Trimming stripped 2 bases from V and 2 bases from J, with 16 bases between. The CDR3 nucleotides read TGTGCCAGCAGCTTAAGGGAGAAGGCTAAAGCTGGAAACACCATATATTTT. It codes for CASSLREKAKAGNTIYF.

The J gene is TRBJ2-7, the V gene TRBV15; D is unclear. This CDR3 contains 15 residues. The germline V gene encodes CDR1 LNHNV and CDR2 YYDKDF (reference sequence). Trimming shortened V by 0 bases and J by 6 bases, and 15 bases separated the two germline ends. The DNA of the CDR3 is TGTGCCACCAGCAGAGATATTGGCGGAGCGATCGAGCAGTACTTC. This gives the protein CATSRDIGGAIEQYF.

This sequence joins TRBV2 and TRBJ1-2; D remains unclear. Germline V gene lookup returns CDR1 SNHLY and CDR2 FYNNEI. Trimming removed 8 bases at V and 2 bases at J, with 12 bases between. The CDR3 totals 13 residues. CDR3 protein: CASFELPNYGYTF. The CDR3 DNA sequence: TGTGCCAGCTTCGAGCTACCGAACTATGGCTACACCTTC.

The V gene is TRBV13, the J gene TRBJ2-7, with D perhaps TRBD1 (6 bases). Germline V gene lookup returns CDR1 PRHDT and CDR2 FYEKMQ (reference sequence). Deletions cut 4 bases from V and 5 bases from J, with 18 bases between. The CDR3 is 15 amino acids. The CDR3 DNA is TGTGCCAGCAGCTCCACGAATACAGGGCACCACGAGCAGTACTTC. It is translated as CASSSTNTGHHEQYF.